This T cell receptor (beta chain) was captured by sequencing in a study of identical twins. Unique molecular identifiers were present on cDNA, and template switching added a universal primer site. TCRdb re-called the 5' RACE reads through MiXCR, storing one row per CDR3 protein. The sample holds around 1.7 million distinct CDR3 sequences; roughly 35% are singletons and the top ten take 0.25% to 0.3%. This clonotype was seen only a few times. Healthy Caucasians, and only they, were the donors. The CDR3 has 14 residues. Germline V lookup: CDR1 MDHEN, CDR2 SYDVKM. The source is a newborn girl in good health. This chain connects TRBV28 to TRBJ2-4; the match to TRBD2 covers 10 bases. TRBJ2-7 matches the DNA end more closely, so the J call is doubtful. The sequenced sample was cord blood. The CDR3 coding sequence is TGTGCCAGCAGTCCTAGCGGGAGCCTTGACGAGCAGTACTTC. This translates into CASSPSGSLDEQYF.